Presented here are 16 T cell receptor beta chains from one specimen sequenced in a study of T-cell memory formation after mild COVID-19. Each CDR3 protein gets one entry after TCRdb re-called the 5' RACE reads with MiXCR. Of fewer than 350,000 distinct CDR3 sequences in the sample, 14% are singletons; the top ten hold around 20%. The sample taken for sequencing was PBMCs or a T cell subset sorted from them (not recorded which). The origin of the receptors is a man aged 18 to 30 who had mild COVID-19 (a few samples of this study predate the infection). Cell type and time point are not known.

The chain combines TRBV7-3 with TRBJ2-1; TRBD2 agrees at 7 bases. V lost 8 bases to trimming and J lost 6 bases; unmatched junction nucleotides: 7. CDR1 and CDR2 (germline): SGHTA, FQGTGA. This CDR3 has 13 residues. In nucleotides, the CDR3 is TGTGCCAGCGGAGCCCCGGGGGGCAATGAGCAGTTCTTC. This codes for CASGAPGGNEQFF.

The V gene is TRBV12-5, the J gene TRBJ1-5; D remains ambiguous. Trimming shortened V by 1 base and J by 6 bases, and 16 bases separated the two germline ends. Germline assignment: CDR1 LGHNT and CDR2 FRNRAP. This CDR3 has 16 amino acids. CDR3 region: CASGLGADSFFQPQHF. Written as DNA, the CDR3 is TGTGCTAGTGGTTTGGGGGCAGATTCGTTCTTTCAGCCCCAGCATTTT.

This clonotype was counted ten times or more. The chain employs TRBV18 and TRBJ1-5, with D perhaps TRBD1 (5 bases). V lost 1 base, J lost 1 base, and 5 bases lay in between. Per germline, CDR1 KGHSH and CDR2 LQKENI. The CDR3 loop spans 14 amino acids. The CDR3 region has the DNA TGTGCCAGCTCACCACAGGGGAGCAATCAGCCCCAGCATTTT. Amino acids: CASSPQGSNQPQHF.

This clonotype was picked up a small number of times. The chain recombines TRBV20-1 with TRBJ2-1; 8 nucleotides align to TRBD2. J lost 8 bases, V lost 5 bases, and 20 bases had no gene match. The CDR3 totals 17 residues. From germline, CDR1 is DFQATT and CDR2 SNEGSKA (reference sequence). The CDR3 is CSAGGGRGGRGVDEQFF. For the CDR3, the DNA is TGCAGTGCTGGGGGAGGTCGGGGGGGCCGTGGCGTCGATGAGCAGTTCTTC.

The V and J genes are TRBV4-3 and TRBJ2-3; weak D call: TRBD1 (5 bases). Per germline, CDR1 LGHNA and CDR2 YSLEER. CDR3 size: 13 residues. Trimming stripped 1 base from V and 6 bases from J, with 8 bases between. CDR3 residues: CASSQGRGDTQYF. CDR3 DNA: TGCGCCAGCAGCCAAGGAAGGGGTGATACGCAGTATTTT.

This chain joins TRBV24-1 and TRBJ2-1, with unresolved D. Germline assignment: CDR1 KGHDR and CDR2 SFDVKD. This CDR3 has 9 amino acids. The CDR3 nucleotides read TGTGCTGTCGGCGCTGAGCAGTTCTTC. Its translation: CAVGAEQFF.

The chain uses TRBV2 and TRBJ2-5; D remains unclear. Germline loops: CDR1 SNHLY, CDR2 FYNNEI. The CDR3 consists of 13 residues. V was trimmed by 4 bases and J by 5 bases, leaving 11 bases between them. This CDR3 reads CASSGRTEETQYF. DNA for the CDR3: TGTGCCAGCAGTGGTAGAACCGAGGAGACCCAGTACTTC.

This rearrangement joins TRBV6-1 to TRBJ2-5; 8 bases fit TRBD2. The germline V gene encodes CDR1 MNHNS and CDR2 SASEGT. This CDR3 contains 15 residues. V trimming: 1 base; J trimming: 4 bases; junction bases outside the gene matches: 5. CDR3 sequence: CASSEGPGRGETQYF. CDR3 bases: TGTGCCAGCAGTGAAGGCCCCGGGAGGGGAGAGACCCAGTACTTC.

The chain has TRBV20-1 and TRBJ2-4; no definite D call. V gave up 3 bases and J gave up 1 base, with 16 bases separating them. Germline V lookup: CDR1 DFQATT, CDR2 SNEGSKA (reference sequence). This CDR3 is 16 amino acids long. The CDR3 is CSARESVAGAKNIQYF. The CDR3 DNA reads as TGCAGTGCTAGGGAGAGTGTAGCCGGGGCCAAAAACATTCAGTACTTC.

The V and J genes are TRBV4-3 and TRBJ1-1; 7 bases are shared with TRBD1. Germline CDR1 and CDR2: LGHNA and YSLEER. V trimming: 3 bases; J trimming: 2 bases; junction bases outside the gene matches: 6. This CDR3 is built from 15 residues. CDR3: CASSQDGQVNTEAFF. CDR3 bases: TGCGCCAGCAGCCAGGACGGACAGGTTAACACTGAAGCTTTCTTT.

This clonotype has at least ten counts. The chain is built from TRBV7-9 and TRBJ1-6, with TRBD1 matching over 7 bases. Looked up from germline, CDR1 is SEHNR and CDR2 is FQNEAQ (reference sequence). This CDR3 spans 14 amino acids. The J segment lost 7 bases and the V segment lost 5 bases, leaving 5 bases of the junction unmatched. The CDR3 reads CASSHPRGNSPLHF. CDR3 nucleotide sequence: TGTGCCAGCAGCCACCCCAGGGGGAATTCACCCCTCCACTTT.

This clonotype was found a few times. The gene calls are TRBV7-2 and TRBJ2-5; 7 bases line up with TRBD2. CDR3 length: 18 residues. After removal of 2 bases from V and 5 bases from J, the junction contained 17 bases not matched to a gene. Germline values: CDR1 SGHTA, CDR2 FQGNSA. The CDR3 spells CASSLFGGLRADGETQYF. As DNA, the CDR3 is TGTGCCAGCAGCTTATTCGGGGGGTTAAGGGCGGATGGGGAGACCCAGTACTTC.

This rearrangement joins TRBV11-2 to TRBJ1-6; the D is unclear. The CDR3 has 11 residues. Germline V lookup: CDR1 SGHAT, CDR2 FQNNGV. Between the trimmed V and J ends, which lost 8 bases and 11 bases, there was a span of 10 bases. The CDR3 region has the DNA TGTGCCAGCGGTAGGGTAGCACCCCTCCACTTT. It specifies CASGRVAPLHF.

This clonotype has only a few counts. The J gene is TRBJ2-1, the V gene TRBV5-1; TRBD1 aligns across 10 bases. CDR3 length: 16 amino acids. With V trimmed by 3 bases and J by 5 bases, 8 bases remained unmatched. The germline CDR1 and CDR2 sequences are SGHRS and YFSETQ. CDR3 loop: CASSSGTGVFHNEQFF. CDR3 coding DNA: TGCGCCAGCAGCTCCGGGACAGGGGTTTTCCACAATGAGCAGTTCTTC.

This clonotype was observed at least ten times. This chain uses TRBV7-9 with TRBJ2-3, with 11 bases matching TRBD2. The germline V gene has CDR1 SEHNR and CDR2 FQNEAQ (reference sequence). Unmatched junction bases numbered 12, after V lost 5 bases and J lost 2 bases. The CDR3 contains 18 residues. CDR3 sequence reads: CASSNLAGGLHITDTQYF. The CDR3 nucleotides are TGTGCCAGCAGCAACCTAGCGGGGGGCCTACACATCACAGATACGCAGTATTTT.

The chain couples TRBV24-1 to TRBJ2-2, with TRBD1 as a possible D gene (6 bases). Looked up from germline, CDR1 is KGHDR and CDR2 is SFDVKD. Deletions cut 4 bases from V and 7 bases from J, with 12 bases between. The CDR3 is 14 amino acids. The CDR3 DNA follows: TGTGCCACCAGTGACTACAGGGATGTCGGGGAGCTGTTTTTT. Amino acids: CATSDYRDVGELFF.